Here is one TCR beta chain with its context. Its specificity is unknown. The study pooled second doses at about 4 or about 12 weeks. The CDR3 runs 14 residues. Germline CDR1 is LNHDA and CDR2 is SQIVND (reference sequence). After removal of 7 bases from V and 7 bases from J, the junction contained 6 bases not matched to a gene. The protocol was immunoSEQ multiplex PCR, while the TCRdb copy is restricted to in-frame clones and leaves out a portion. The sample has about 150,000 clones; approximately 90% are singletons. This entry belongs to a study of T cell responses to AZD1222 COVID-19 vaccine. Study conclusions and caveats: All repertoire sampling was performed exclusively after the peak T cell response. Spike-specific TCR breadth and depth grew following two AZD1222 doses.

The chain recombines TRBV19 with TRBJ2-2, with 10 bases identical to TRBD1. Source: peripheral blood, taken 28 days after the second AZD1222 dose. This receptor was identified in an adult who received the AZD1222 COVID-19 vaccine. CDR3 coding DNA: TGTGCCAGTACAGGGACAGGGGCGGTCGGGGAGCTGTTTTTT. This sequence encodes CASTGTGAVGELFF.